The clone carrying this T cell receptor beta chain was detected a few times. MiXCR, run by TCRdb on the RT-PCR reads, gives a single entry per CDR3 protein. The sample carries 450,000 to 550,000 distinct CDR3 sequences, 25% recorded once. The source of the sample is a study of response to subunit inactivated influenza vaccine. Germline lookup yields CDR1 SQVTM and CDR2 ANQGSEA. This CDR3 spans 14 amino acids. Trimming took off 4 bases at V and 0 bases at J, with 11 bases between the two ends. The sequencing used CD4+ T cells sorted from PBMCs, collected 4 to 6 days after vaccination. This sequence was found in a man aged 50-59 years who received an inactivated influenza vaccine. This chain connects TRBV29-1 to TRBJ2-3, with D perhaps TRBD1 or TRBD2 (6 bases each). The CDR3, as DNA: TGCAGCGTTGCGAGGGGGACTAGCACAGATACGCAGTATTTT. It yields the protein CSVARGTSTDTQYF.